This is a list of T cell receptor beta chains from one sample in a study of T cell repertoires in aging, cancer and after chemotherapy. TCRdb processed the multiplex PCR reads anew with MiXCR; each CDR3 protein has one entry. The repertoire has around 12,000 distinct CDR3 sequences, around 20% of them found once; the top ten carry 5% to 6%. Sequenced material: blood. The receptor set was obtained from a human donor in good health. Each CDR3 is given with its conserved first and last residue. Fields, in order: CDR3 protein, CDR3 DNA, J gene, clone size, D gene, V gene. A D gene is named only where the DNA matches it firmly. Where a row states a size, it is once, few, many or the class of an expanded clone; other rows omit it.

cdr3_aa: CASSQDYGAGAINYNEQFF
cdr3_nt: TGTGCCAGCAGCCAAGATTATGGGGCGGGGGCGATAAACTACAATGAGCAGTTCTTC
j_call: TRBJ2-1
clone_size: few
d_call: .
v_call: TRBV4-2

cdr3_aa: CASSFKGLYGYTF
cdr3_nt: TGTGCCAGCAGTTTTAAAGGGCTCTATGGCTACACCTTC
j_call: TRBJ1-2
clone_size: medium-sized
d_call: .
v_call: TRBV27

cdr3_aa: CASSYWGSKNTEAFF
cdr3_nt: TGTGCCAGCAGTTATTGGGGGAGTAAAAACACTGAAGCTTTCTTT
j_call: TRBJ1-1
clone_size: .
d_call: .
v_call: TRBV6-5

cdr3_aa: CASSLGTGGRETQYF
cdr3_nt: TGTGCCAGCAGCCTAGGGACAGGGGGCCGGGAGACCCAGTACTTC
j_call: TRBJ2-5
clone_size: .
d_call: TRBD1
v_call: TRBV14

cdr3_aa: CASSLAVEPQHF
cdr3_nt: TGTGCCAGCAGTTTAGCCGTCGAGCCCCAGCATTTT
j_call: TRBJ1-5
clone_size: .
d_call: .
v_call: TRBV28

cdr3_aa: CASSSTRAEAFF
cdr3_nt: TGTGCCAGCAGTTCTACACGAGCTGAAGCTTTCTTT
j_call: TRBJ1-1
clone_size: medium-sized
d_call: .
v_call: TRBV6-5

cdr3_aa: CASSLEGRNYGYTF
cdr3_nt: TGTGCCAGCAGCTTGGAAGGACGGAACTATGGCTACACCTTC
j_call: TRBJ1-2
clone_size: medium-sized
d_call: .
v_call: TRBV11-1

cdr3_aa: CSAREGAALYEQYF
cdr3_nt: TGCAGTGCTAGGGAGGGAGCTGCCCTCTACGAGCAGTACTTC
j_call: TRBJ2-7
clone_size: .
d_call: .
v_call: TRBV20-1

cdr3_aa: CASSSSFGTEAFF
cdr3_nt: TGTGCCAGCAGTTCGTCTTTTGGCACTGAAGCTTTCTTT
j_call: TRBJ1-1
clone_size: medium-sized
d_call: .
v_call: TRBV6-6

cdr3_aa: CASSLLAGATYEQYF
cdr3_nt: TGTGCCAGCAGCTTGCTAGCGGGGGCCACCTACGAGCAGTACTTC
j_call: TRBJ2-7
clone_size: few
d_call: TRBD2
v_call: TRBV7-2

cdr3_aa: CASRVVRDSRSPLHF
cdr3_nt: TGTGCCAGCCGTGTAGTGCGGGACAGTCGTTCACCCCTCCACTTT
j_call: TRBJ1-6
clone_size: medium-sized
d_call: TRBD1
v_call: TRBV27

cdr3_aa: CASRRSPGAQGLDQPQHF
cdr3_nt: TGTGCCAGCAGGCGGTCCCCGGGGGCGCAGGGCCTAGATCAGCCCCAGCATTTT
j_call: TRBJ1-5
clone_size: few
d_call: .
v_call: TRBV6-5

cdr3_aa: CASSKGQETYEQYF
cdr3_nt: TGTGCCAGCAGCAAGGGACAGGAGACCTACGAGCAGTACTTC
j_call: TRBJ2-7
clone_size: few
d_call: TRBD1
v_call: TRBV7-9

cdr3_aa: CSAVRGGGYNEQFF
cdr3_nt: TGCAGCGCTGTTCGGGGGGGCGGGTACAATGAGCAGTTCTTC
j_call: TRBJ2-1
clone_size: medium-sized
d_call: TRBD2
v_call: TRBV29-1

cdr3_aa: CASSSPGYGYTF
cdr3_nt: TGTGCCAGCAGCTCCCCAGGCTATGGCTACACCTTC
j_call: TRBJ1-2
clone_size: many
d_call: .
v_call: TRBV7-9

cdr3_aa: CASSSARAAYEQYF
cdr3_nt: TGTGCCAGCAGCTCCGCTCGGGCAGCCTACGAGCAGTACTTC
j_call: TRBJ2-7
clone_size: few
d_call: .
v_call: TRBV11-2

cdr3_aa: CASSLGLAGGPDTQYF
cdr3_nt: TGTGCCAGCAGCTTAGGGCTAGCGGGGGGCCCTGATACGCAGTATTTT
j_call: TRBJ2-3
clone_size: few
d_call: TRBD2
v_call: TRBV7-3

cdr3_aa: CASSIGQGRTNEKLFF
cdr3_nt: TGTGCCAGCAGTATCGGACAGGGGAGGACTAATGAAAAACTGTTTTTT
j_call: TRBJ1-4
clone_size: medium-sized
d_call: TRBD1
v_call: TRBV6-1

cdr3_aa: CSARDFLQGRDTGELFF
cdr3_nt: TGCAGTGCTAGAGATTTTTTACAGGGACGGGACACCGGGGAGCTGTTTTTT
j_call: TRBJ2-2
clone_size: .
d_call: .
v_call: TRBV20-1

cdr3_aa: CASGLYHEQFF
cdr3_nt: TGTGCTAGTGGTTTGTATCATGAGCAGTTCTTC
j_call: TRBJ2-1
clone_size: few
d_call: .
v_call: TRBV12-3/TRBV12-4

cdr3_aa: CASSLGQQLLHYEQYF
cdr3_nt: TGTGCCAGCAGCTTAGGCCAACAGTTGCTCCATTACGAGCAGTACTTC
j_call: TRBJ2-7
clone_size: .
d_call: .
v_call: TRBV13

cdr3_aa: CASSSLRDNTGELFF
cdr3_nt: TGTGCCAGCAGCTCACTAAGGGATAACACCGGGGAGCTGTTTTTT
j_call: TRBJ2-2
clone_size: .
d_call: .
v_call: TRBV7-3

cdr3_aa: CASSFRQEEALHF
cdr3_nt: TGTGCCAGCAGTTTTCGACAGGAGGAAGCCCTCCACTTT
j_call: TRBJ1-6
clone_size: medium-sized
d_call: .
v_call: TRBV6-6

cdr3_aa: CASSLEGGLAGTEDTQYF
cdr3_nt: TGTGCCAGCAGCTTAGAGGGTGGCCTAGCGGGGACCGAGGATACGCAGTATTTT
j_call: TRBJ2-3
clone_size: .
d_call: TRBD2
v_call: TRBV11-1

cdr3_aa: CASSSPFLYNSPLHF
cdr3_nt: TGTGCCAGCAGCTCACCATTCCTCTATAATTCACCCCTCCACTTT
j_call: TRBJ1-6
clone_size: medium-sized
d_call: .
v_call: TRBV7-2

cdr3_aa: CSASLGLAASSGANVLTF
cdr3_nt: TGCAGTGCTAGCCTCGGACTAGCGGCTAGCTCTGGGGCCAACGTCCTGACTTTC
j_call: TRBJ2-6
clone_size: .
d_call: TRBD2
v_call: TRBV20-1

cdr3_aa: CASSYFPTSGGLTDTQYF
cdr3_nt: TGTGCCAGCAGTTACTTTCCGACTAGCGGGGGCCTCACAGATACGCAGTATTTT
j_call: TRBJ2-3
clone_size: .
d_call: TRBD2
v_call: TRBV6-5

cdr3_aa: CASSQERGGQETQYF
cdr3_nt: TGTGCCAGCAGCCAAGAGCGGGGGGGCCAAGAGACCCAGTACTTC
j_call: TRBJ2-5
clone_size: .
d_call: TRBD2
v_call: TRBV4-2

cdr3_aa: CSALFGNSNTEAFF
cdr3_nt: TGCAGTGCCCTTTTCGGGAACTCGAACACTGAAGCTTTCTTT
j_call: TRBJ1-1
clone_size: medium-sized
d_call: .
v_call: TRBV20-1

cdr3_aa: CASSPRSYQIRTFF
cdr3_nt: TGTGCCAGCAGTCCGAGGAGCTACCAAATTAGGACTTTCTTT
j_call: TRBJ1-1
clone_size: medium-sized
d_call: .
v_call: TRBV27

cdr3_aa: CASSLVLFSYEQYF
cdr3_nt: TGTGCCAGCAGTTTAGTCCTCTTTTCCTACGAGCAGTACTTC
j_call: TRBJ2-7
clone_size: .
d_call: .
v_call: TRBV12-3/TRBV12-4

cdr3_aa: CASSLGLTSGGADTQYF
cdr3_nt: TGTGCCAGCAGCTTAGGGTTGACTAGCGGGGGGGCAGATACGCAGTATTTT
j_call: TRBJ2-3
clone_size: many
d_call: TRBD2
v_call: TRBV7-2

cdr3_aa: CASSPETGRGNEKLFF
cdr3_nt: TGTGCCAGTAGCCCAGAGACAGGGCGCGGTAATGAAAAACTGTTTTTT
j_call: TRBJ1-4
clone_size: medium-sized
d_call: TRBD1
v_call: TRBV19

cdr3_aa: CASRSLRGLYTDTQYF
cdr3_nt: TGTGCCAGCAGAAGCTTGAGGGGACTATACACAGATACGCAGTATTTT
j_call: TRBJ2-3
clone_size: medium-sized
d_call: TRBD2
v_call: TRBV6-5

cdr3_aa: CASSSEGGTGGPATNTEAFF
cdr3_nt: TGTGCCAGCAGCAGCGAAGGGGGGACAGGGGGACCCGCCACGAACACTGAAGCTTTCTTT
j_call: TRBJ1-1
clone_size: once
d_call: TRBD1
v_call: TRBV27